This T cell receptor (beta chain) was sequenced in a study of neoadjuvant anti-PD-1 for oral cavity cancer. Generated by immunoSEQ multiplex PCR, the TCRdb table keeps only in-frame clones and is missing some. The sample includes roughly 68,000 clones, approximately 87% seen only once; the top ten take approximately 2.6%. Time point described: after neoadjuvant nivolumab, at surgical resection. This CDR3 is built from 15 residues. After removal of 5 bases from V and 7 bases from J, the junction contained 9 bases not matched to a gene. Germline values: CDR1 LNHDA, CDR2 SQIVND (reference sequence). The rearrangement joins TRBV19 to TRBJ1-5; 9 bases agree with TRBD1. The sample consisted of PBMCs, taken after nivolumab (anti-PD-1) treatment. This receptor was taken from a person aged 40 to 85 with oral cavity squamous cell carcinoma. CDR3 region: CASSPRDRADQPQHF. CDR3 in DNA: TGTGCCAGTAGTCCAAGGGACAGGGCTGACCAGCCCCAGCATTTT.